Listed here are 29 T cell receptor beta chains from one sample, sequenced in a study of OX40 agonist ivuxolimab in advanced cancers. Method: immunoSEQ multiplex PCR; TCRdb's copy keeps in-frame clones and lacks some. The sample yields around 64,000 clones, roughly nine tenths seen once. Material: CD4+ or CD8+ T cells sorted from blood, obtained in a trial of the OX40 agonist ivuxolimab. The receptors originated from an adult with an advanced solid tumor such as melanoma, head and neck, liver or kidney cancer.

Regarding this clone: Other nucleotide sequences in the sample specify the same CDR3. The rearrangement links TRBV2 to TRBJ2-5; tentative D call: TRBD2 (6 bases). The germline V and J ends were trimmed by 6 bases and 4 bases, with 6 bases remaining between them. Germline V gene sequence: CDR1 SNHLY, CDR2 FYNNEI. The CDR3 is 11 residues long. In DNA form, the CDR3 reads TGTGCCAGCAGGGGGGGAGAGACCCAGTACTTC. Amino acid sequence: CASRGGETQYF.

The rearrangement links TRBV7-9 to TRBJ1-6; no clear D gene. This CDR3 has 14 residues. V was clipped by 5 bases and J by 14 bases, with 19 bases between them. Germline assignment: CDR1 SEHNR and CDR2 FQNEAQ (reference sequence). CDR3 nucleotide sequence: TGTGCCAGCAGCCCATCAGCACCTTGGGTGTCCCTCCACTTT. Protein product: CASSPSAPWVSLHF.

CDR3 region: CASSQTGGSGANVLTF. CDR3 in DNA: TGCGCCAGCAGTCAAACAGGGGGCTCTGGGGCCAACGTCCTGACTTTC. The chain recombines TRBV5-1 with TRBJ2-6; 8 bases agree with TRBD1. CDR3 length: 16 amino acids. Trimming removed 5 bases from V and 0 bases from J; junction bases left unmatched: 4. The germline V gene has CDR1 SGHRS and CDR2 YFSETQ.

This clone was detected once. This sequence joins TRBV19 and TRBJ2-3; TRBD1 might be the D (6 bases). The V end was cut by 5 bases, the J end by 2 bases, with 17 bases between. This CDR3 is 16 amino acids long. Germline values: CDR1 LNHDA, CDR2 SQIVND (reference sequence). The DNA for the CDR3 is TGTGCCAGTAGTGTAGGGGGTTTGAGGGTCACAGATACGCAGTATTTT. Encoded protein: CASSVGGLRVTDTQYF.

The sample holds one count of this clone. The chain combines TRBV5-1 with TRBJ1-4, with TRBD1 matching 10 bases. Germline lookup yields CDR1 SGHRS and CDR2 YFSETQ. The CDR3 loop spans 20 amino acids. Unmatched junction bases numbered 26, after V lost 3 bases and J lost 12 bases. DNA for the CDR3: TGCGCCAGCAGCTCCAACAACCTCCGGGACAGGGGACTCCCGCCGGGGGAACTGTTTTTT. This encodes CASSSNNLRDRGLPPGELFF.

V and J are TRBV7-9 and TRBJ2-5; 7 positions match TRBD1. Trimming removed 5 bases from V and 7 bases from J; junction bases left unmatched: 7. The CDR3 runs 13 residues. Germline CDR1 is SEHNR and CDR2 is FQNEAQ (reference sequence). This CDR3 is CASSITGDGTQYF. CDR3 nucleotides: TGTGCCAGCAGCATAACAGGGGACGGGACCCAGTACTTC.

The rearrangement links TRBV7-6 to TRBJ1-1, with D hard to call. This CDR3 has 15 amino acids. Deletions cut 0 bases from V and 4 bases from J, with 12 bases between. From germline, CDR1 is SGHVS and CDR2 FNYEAQ. The CDR3 sequence: CASSLALSPGTEAFF. The CDR3 nucleotides are TGTGCCAGCAGCTTAGCGCTCTCCCCGGGCACTGAAGCTTTCTTT.

The chain has TRBV28 and TRBJ2-2, with 7 bases matching TRBD1. CDR3 length: 12 amino acids. Germline V gene lookup returns CDR1 MDHEN and CDR2 SYDVKM. Trimming cost V 2 bases and J 13 bases; bases outside gene matches: 4. CDR3 amino acids: CASSLRQGGLFF. CDR3 nucleotide sequence: TGTGCCAGCAGTTTAAGACAGGGCGGGCTGTTTTTT.

The J gene is TRBJ1-3, the V gene TRBV18; D is perhaps TRBD1 (6 bases). Germline V gene lookup returns CDR1 KGHSH and CDR2 LQKENI. CDR3 length equals 15 residues. V lost 2 bases to trimming and J lost 0 bases, with 8 bases between them. This chain's CDR3 is CASSPSTGSGNTIYF. CDR3 sequence (DNA): TGTGCCAGCTCACCATCGACAGGCTCTGGAAACACCATATATTTT.

This sequence joins TRBV11-2 and TRBJ2-7, with D perhaps assigned TRBD1 or TRBD2 (5 bases each). The V gene lost 5 bases and the J gene lost 2 bases, with 16 bases spanning the gap. CDR3 length equals 15 residues. Germline V gives CDR1 SGHAT, CDR2 FQNNGV. The CDR3, as DNA: TGTGCCAGCAGCCAAACTGTCGGGACCACCTACGAGCAGTACTTC. It translates to CASSQTVGTTYEQYF.

The chain joins TRBV7-2 to TRBJ2-2; TRBD2 is a possible D gene (5 bases). The CDR3 contains 14 residues. V was pared by 5 bases and J by 0 bases, with 7 bases between. Germline assignment: CDR1 SGHTA and CDR2 FQGNSA. CDR3: CASSRTANTGELFF. CDR3 coding DNA: TGTGCCAGCAGCCGGACTGCGAACACCGGGGAGCTGTTTTTT.

This chain links TRBV9 with TRBJ1-1; D gene uncertain. The V and J ends lost 0 bases and 1 base respectively, with 10 bases between them. The CDR3 has 15 residues. Germline CDR1 is SGDLS and CDR2 is YYNGEE. The CDR3 spells CASSVALGENTEAFF. Written as DNA, the CDR3 is TGTGCCAGCAGCGTAGCTCTGGGAGAGAACACTGAAGCTTTCTTT.

The chain employs TRBV12-2 and TRBJ2-7. TRBV12-2 is designated a pseudogene. The CDR3 is 17 residues long. The CDR3 sequence is CASRPRAGRGESYEQYF. The CDR3 DNA reads as TGTGCAAGTCGCCCCCGGGCAGGCCGAGGCGAAAGCTACGAGCAGTACTTC.

The CDR3 protein is CASSYRQGGNSPLHF. The CDR3 coding sequence is TGTGCCAGCAGTTACAGACAGGGGGGTAATTCACCCCTCCACTTT. The chain couples TRBV6-5 to TRBJ1-6; 9 positions agree with TRBD1. Germline CDR1 is MNHEY and CDR2 is SVGAGI. The ends lost 2 bases at V and 6 bases at J; junction bases unmatched: 2. The CDR3 runs to 15 residues.

The chain has TRBV23-1 and TRBJ2-5; D is possibly TRBD2 (5 bases). TRBV23-1 is assigned to the ORF class and has an uncertain function. V dropped 8 bases and J dropped 5 bases, with 15 bases sitting between them. The CDR3 sequence is 13 residues long. The CDR3: CASHLRGRETQYF. The CDR3 DNA reads TGCGCCAGCCACCTCCGCGGGCGGGAGACCCAGTACTTC.

J is TRBJ2-6 and V is TRBV5-1; 10 bases fit TRBD1. After removal of 3 bases from V and 0 bases from J, the junction contained 6 bases not matched to a gene. Germline V lookup: CDR1 SGHRS, CDR2 YFSETQ. The CDR3 runs 18 residues. DNA of the CDR3: TGCGCCAGCAGCTCTAGACAGGGGGCGGGCTCTGGGGCCAACGTCCTGACTTTC. Protein sequence: CASSSRQGAGSGANVLTF.

The CDR3 is CASSYSGVQTEAFF. As DNA, the CDR3 is TGTGCCAGCAGTTATTCTGGGGTTCAGACTGAAGCTTTCTTT. The chain employs TRBV6-5 and TRBJ1-1; no reliable D call. Per the germline V gene, CDR1 is MNHEY and CDR2 is SVGAGI. V lost 3 bases to trimming and J lost 5 bases, with 13 bases between them. The CDR3 is 14 residues long.

V usage is TRBV11-2 and J usage is TRBJ2-3; no clear D. V lost 1 base, J lost 1 base, and 12 bases lay in between. In germline, CDR1 is SGHAT, CDR2 FQNNGV. The CDR3 has 16 residues. The CDR3: CASSLVRSPGTDTQYF. The CDR3 nucleotides are TGTGCCAGCAGCTTAGTTCGTAGCCCGGGCACAGATACGCAGTATTTT.

This clone was recorded only once. V and J are TRBV6-4 and TRBJ2-3, with TRBD2 identical over 8 bases. There are 16 residues in the CDR3. CDR1 and CDR2 from the germline V gene are MRHNA and SNTAGT. J lost 6 bases, V lost 6 bases, and 14 bases had no gene match. CDR3 protein: CASSHGGASSFDTQYF. For the CDR3, the DNA is TGTGCCAGCAGCCACGGGGGGGCCTCTTCGTTTGATACGCAGTATTTT.

J is TRBJ2-2 and V is TRBV28; 12 nucleotides match TRBD2. The trim removed 6 bases at V and 5 bases at J, leaving 7 bases unmatched. This CDR3 has 16 residues. Germline V gene lookup returns CDR1 MDHEN and CDR2 SYDVKM. The CDR3 DNA reads as TGTGCCAGCAGCCTAGCGGGAGGGCCCAAAACCGGGGAGCTGTTTTTT. Its protein is CASSLAGGPKTGELFF.

V is TRBV19 and J is TRBJ2-1; a weak D match, TRBD1 (5 bases). The V end was cut by 7 bases, the J end by 1 base, with 14 bases between. The CDR3 extends over 15 amino acids. Looked up from germline, CDR1 is LNHDA and CDR2 is SQIVND (reference sequence). The CDR3 DNA reads as TGTGCCAGTAAAGAAGGGGCTGTATCCTACAATGAGCAGTTCTTC. It encodes CASKEGAVSYNEQFF.

The V and J genes are TRBV2 and TRBJ2-2; TRBD1 matches 11 bases. Trimming at V came to 5 bases and at J to 2 bases, leaving 10 bases not matched to a gene. The CDR3 spans 18 residues. Germline CDR1 and CDR2: SNHLY and FYNNEI. The CDR3 loop is CASSKSGQGAANTGELFF. The CDR3 region has the DNA TGTGCCAGCAGTAAATCTGGACAGGGGGCCGCTAACACCGGGGAGCTGTTTTTT.

A word on this clone: Other DNA variants within this sample encode the same CDR3. The chain joins TRBV15 to TRBJ1-3; tentative D call: TRBD1 (5 bases). V was cut by 0 bases and J by 0 bases, with 9 bases left in between. Germline V gene data show CDR1 as LNHNV and CDR2 as YYDKDF (reference sequence). The CDR3 is made up of 16 amino acids. In DNA form, the CDR3 reads TGTGCCACCAGCAGAGATATCGGGGCCTCTGGAAACACCATATATTTT. Translating gives CATSRDIGASGNTIYF. The whole variable domain, filled in from reference TRBV15 and TRBJ1-3, reads DAMVIQNPRYQVTQFGKPVTLSCSQTLNHNVMYWYQQKSSQAPKLLFHYYDKDFNNEADTPDNFQSRRPNTSFCFLDIRSPGLGDTAMYLCATSRDIGASGNTIYFGEGSWLTVV.

The chain uses TRBV6-5 and TRBJ2-7, with D perhaps matching TRBD2 (5 bases). Germline CDR1 is MNHEY and CDR2 is SVGAGI. V dropped 5 bases and J dropped 3 bases, with 14 bases sitting between them. The CDR3 is made up of 14 amino acids. The CDR3 protein is CASSRDGRGYEQYF. CDR3 bases: TGTGCCAGCAGTAGGGATGGGAGAGGCTACGAGCAGTACTTC.

The chain uses TRBV7-2 and TRBJ1-1, with 8 bases lining up with TRBD1. CDR1 is SGHTA, CDR2 FQGNSA, per germline. Trimming removed 5 bases from V and 6 bases from J; junction bases left unmatched: 8. The CDR3 is 14 residues long. CDR3 residues: CASSPGQGVAEAFF. The CDR3 DNA reads TGTGCCAGCAGCCCAGGACAGGGAGTCGCTGAAGCTTTCTTT.

The chain recombines TRBV7-9 with TRBJ1-4; a weak D match, TRBD1 (5 bases). The CDR3 totals 14 residues. V was shortened by 0 bases and J by 4 bases, with 6 bases between the two germline ends. Per the germline V gene, CDR1 is SEHNR and CDR2 is FQNEAQ (reference sequence). The CDR3 sequence: CASSLAGGNEKLFF. DNA for the CDR3: TGTGCCAGCAGCTTAGCGGGGGGTAATGAAAAACTGTTTTTT.

The chain carries TRBV6-5 and TRBJ1-5; D ambiguous. The germline V gene encodes CDR1 MNHEY and CDR2 SVGAGI. The CDR3 consists of 14 residues. Trimming cost V 2 bases and J 11 bases, with 16 bases left between them. For the CDR3, the DNA is TGTGCCAGCAGTTACAGGGCCCCGGGATCAGCCCAGCATTTT. This translates into CASSYRAPGSAQHF.

The V gene is TRBV7-3, the J gene TRBJ2-5; perhaps TRBD2 as D (5 bases). The germline gives CDR1 SGHTA, CDR2 FQGTGA. The CDR3 is 13 amino acids. The germline V and J ends were trimmed by 8 bases and 4 bases, with 14 bases remaining between them. The CDR3 region has the DNA TGTGCCAGCGTTAAGCAGAGCGGAGAGACCCAGTACTTC. It yields the protein CASVKQSGETQYF.

The V call is TRBV5-4, the J call TRBJ2-3; 12 nucleotides agree with TRBD2. In germline, CDR1 is SGHNT, CDR2 YYREEE (reference sequence). The V gene end was trimmed by 4 bases and the J gene end by 1 base; junction bases not matched to a gene: 4. This CDR3 is 16 amino acids long. CDR3 DNA sequence: TGTGCCAGCAGCACCCGGACTAGCGGGGGCACAGATACGCAGTATTTT. Amino acid sequence: CASSTRTSGGTDTQYF. The whole variable domain, filled in from reference TRBV5-4 and TRBJ2-3, reads ETGVTQSPTHLIKTRGQQVTLRCSSQSGHNTVSWYQQALGQGPQFIFQYYREEENGRGNFPPRFSGLQFPNYSSELNVNALELDDSALYLCASSTRTSGGTDTQYFGPGTRLTVL.